The rows below give T cell receptor beta chains drawn from one sample of a study of blood T cell repertoires in COVID-19. Method: immunoSEQ multiplex PCR; TCRdb's copy keeps in-frame clones and lacks some. The repertoire holds some 120,000 clones, with around 83% as singletons. Source material: peripheral blood. Receptors originate from an elderly man with active or convalescent COVID-19. Both conserved end residues are part of each CDR3. Fields, in order: V gene, J gene, D gene, clone size, CDR3 protein, CDR3 DNA. D genes are given only for firm matches. Clone size is given for some rows only: seen once, a few or many times, or a class if the clone is expanded.

v_gene: TRBV9; j_gene: TRBJ2-7; d_gene: NA; abundance: NA; CDR3aa: CASSVVGRIRVNGHYEQYF; CDR3nt: TGTGCCAGCAGCGTAGTGGGGCGGATCCGGGTGAACGGGCACTACGAGCAGTACTTC
v_gene: TRBV5-4; j_gene: TRBJ2-2; d_gene: TRBD2; abundance: NA; CDR3aa: CASSPSGTSGGLTAGELFF; CDR3nt: TGTGCCAGCAGCCCTTCCGGGACTAGCGGGGGGCTCACCGCCGGGGAGCTGTTTTTT
v_gene: TRBV11-2; j_gene: TRBJ1-1; d_gene: NA; abundance: few; CDR3aa: CASSLETAEAFF; CDR3nt: TGTGCCAGCAGCTTAGAGACAGCTGAAGCTTTCTTT
v_gene: TRBV7-8; j_gene: TRBJ1-6; d_gene: TRBD1; abundance: NA; CDR3aa: CASSLVQGSPLHF; CDR3nt: TGTGCCAGCAGCTTAGTACAGGGGTCACCCCTCCACTTT
v_gene: TRBV11-3; j_gene: TRBJ2-2; d_gene: NA; abundance: once; CDR3aa: CASSLAANPGLFTGELFF; CDR3nt: TGTGCCAGCAGCTTAGCCGCTAACCCGGGACTCTTCACCGGGGAGCTGTTTTTT
v_gene: TRBV14; j_gene: TRBJ1-5; d_gene: NA; abundance: once; CDR3aa: CASSQRTDGGSNQPQHF; CDR3nt: TGTGCCAGCAGCCAAAGGACGGACGGGGGGAGCAATCAGCCCCAGCATTTT
v_gene: TRBV7-2; j_gene: TRBJ2-7; d_gene: NA; abundance: NA; CDR3aa: CASTAFNERGNYEQYF; CDR3nt: TGTGCCAGCACCGCTTTCAACGAAAGAGGGAACTACGAGCAGTACTTC
v_gene: TRBV4-3; j_gene: TRBJ1-2; d_gene: NA; abundance: NA; CDR3aa: CASSQVAPGSYGYTF; CDR3nt: TGCGCCAGCAGCCAAGTAGCCCCAGGGTCCTATGGCTACACCTTC
v_gene: TRBV19; j_gene: TRBJ1-5; d_gene: TRBD1; abundance: NA; CDR3aa: CASSMVGPGGSQPQHF; CDR3nt: TGTGCCAGTAGTATGGTCGGCCCAGGGGGGAGTCAGCCCCAGCATTTT
v_gene: TRBV27; j_gene: TRBJ2-2; d_gene: NA; abundance: NA; CDR3aa: CASRTGLANTGELFF; CDR3nt: TGTGCCAGCAGGACAGGACTAGCGAACACCGGGGAGCTGTTTTTT
v_gene: TRBV7-3; j_gene: TRBJ1-4; d_gene: NA; abundance: NA; CDR3aa: CASSSNRMQANEKLFF; CDR3nt: TGTGCCAGCAGCTCCAACCGAATGCAGGCTAATGAAAAACTGTTTTTT
v_gene: TRBV3-1/TRBV3-2; j_gene: TRBJ2-3; d_gene: TRBD2; abundance: few; CDR3aa: CASSHGLAGGTDTQYF; CDR3nt: TGTGCCAGCAGCCACGGTCTAGCGGGGGGCACAGATACGCAGTATTTT
v_gene: TRBV19; j_gene: TRBJ2-1; d_gene: TRBD2; abundance: NA; CDR3aa: CASRAGLAGGNEQFF; CDR3nt: TGTGCCAGTAGGGCCGGACTAGCGGGAGGAAATGAGCAGTTCTTC
v_gene: TRBV11-3; j_gene: TRBJ2-3; d_gene: TRBD2; abundance: NA; CDR3aa: CASSLELAGSTDTQYF; CDR3nt: TGTGCCAGCAGCTTAGAACTAGCGGGGAGCACAGATACGCAGTATTTT
v_gene: TRBV18; j_gene: TRBJ2-5; d_gene: NA; abundance: NA; CDR3aa: CASSPPGRAQETQYF; CDR3nt: TGTGCCAGCTCACCACCGGGCAGGGCACAAGAGACCCAGTACTTC
v_gene: TRBV4-2; j_gene: TRBJ1-1; d_gene: NA; abundance: NA; CDR3aa: CASSQRQTNTEAFF; CDR3nt: TGTGCCAGCAGCCAGAGGCAGACGAACACTGAAGCTTTCTTT
v_gene: TRBV13; j_gene: TRBJ2-2; d_gene: NA; abundance: NA; CDR3aa: CASRTNPGRGTGELFF; CDR3nt: TGTGCCAGCAGAACCAATCCTGGGCGTGGCACCGGGGAGCTGTTTTTT
v_gene: TRBV28; j_gene: TRBJ1-2; d_gene: NA; abundance: NA; CDR3aa: CASSPRGSNYGYTF; CDR3nt: TGTGCCAGCAGTCCCCGAGGGAGTAACTATGGCTACACCTTC
v_gene: TRBV4-1; j_gene: TRBJ1-1; d_gene: NA; abundance: NA; CDR3aa: CASSQDGGGTEAFF; CDR3nt: TGCGCCAGCAGCCAAGATGGGGGAGGGACTGAAGCTTTCTTT
v_gene: TRBV7-2; j_gene: TRBJ2-5; d_gene: NA; abundance: NA; CDR3aa: CASSLVEGQTQYF; CDR3nt: TGTGCCAGCAGCTTGGTGGAGGGACAGACCCAGTACTTC
v_gene: TRBV9; j_gene: TRBJ2-5; d_gene: NA; abundance: NA; CDR3aa: CASSEGVEETQYF; CDR3nt: TGTGCCAGCAGCGAGGGGGTTGAAGAGACCCAGTACTTC
v_gene: TRBV7-3; j_gene: TRBJ2-3; d_gene: NA; abundance: NA; CDR3aa: CASSSQGVSTDTQYF; CDR3nt: TGTGCCAGCAGCTCACAGGGAGTGAGCACAGATACGCAGTATTTT
v_gene: TRBV28; j_gene: TRBJ1-2; d_gene: NA; abundance: NA; CDR3aa: CASSLSQYGYTF; CDR3nt: TGTGCCAGCAGTTTATCGCAGTATGGCTACACCTTC
v_gene: TRBV9; j_gene: TRBJ2-2; d_gene: TRBD1; abundance: NA; CDR3aa: CASSRDRGTGELFF; CDR3nt: TGTGCCAGCAGCCGGGACAGGGGGACCGGGGAGCTGTTTTTT
v_gene: TRBV6-2/TRBV6-3; j_gene: TRBJ1-6; d_gene: NA; abundance: NA; CDR3aa: CASSYDTNRDNSPLHF; CDR3nt: TGTGCCAGCAGTTACGATACAAATCGGGATAATTCACCCCTCCACTTT
v_gene: TRBV28; j_gene: TRBJ1-6; d_gene: TRBD1; abundance: NA; CDR3aa: CASRPGQAHSPLHF; CDR3nt: TGTGCCAGCAGGCCGGGACAGGCACATTCACCCCTCCACTTT
v_gene: TRBV5-1; j_gene: TRBJ2-3; d_gene: NA; abundance: NA; CDR3aa: CASSLASGDTQYF; CDR3nt: TGCGCCAGCAGCTTGGCGTCGGGAGATACGCAGTATTTT
v_gene: TRBV6-2/TRBV6-3; j_gene: TRBJ1-5; d_gene: NA; abundance: once; CDR3aa: CASSYHPSDMYQPQHF; CDR3nt: TGTGCCAGCAGTTACCACCCATCCGACATGTATCAGCCCCAGCATTTT
v_gene: TRBV9; j_gene: TRBJ1-6; d_gene: TRBD1; abundance: NA; CDR3aa: CASSATGDSPLHF; CDR3nt: TGTGCCAGCAGCGCGACAGGGGATTCACCCCTCCACTTT
v_gene: TRBV9; j_gene: TRBJ2-3; d_gene: NA; abundance: NA; CDR3aa: CASSVGVGSSTTDTQYF; CDR3nt: TGTGCCAGCAGCGTAGGGGTCGGGTCTTCGACCACAGATACGCAGTATTTT
v_gene: TRBV7-9; j_gene: TRBJ1-3; d_gene: NA; abundance: NA; CDR3aa: CASSFVQGSGNTIYF; CDR3nt: TGTGCCAGCAGCTTTGTACAGGGATCTGGAAACACCATATATTTT
v_gene: TRBV4-1; j_gene: TRBJ2-3; d_gene: TRBD2; abundance: NA; CDR3aa: CASSQPYASGGEGYTQYF; CDR3nt: TGCGCCAGCAGCCAACCCTACGCTAGCGGGGGGGAAGGGTATACGCAGTATTTT
v_gene: TRBV9; j_gene: TRBJ1-6; d_gene: NA; abundance: few; CDR3aa: CASSVEGGWNSPLHF; CDR3nt: TGTGCCAGCAGCGTAGAAGGGGGTTGGAATTCACCCCTCCACTTT
v_gene: TRBV7-3; j_gene: TRBJ2-7; d_gene: NA; abundance: few; CDR3aa: CASSSSRGYEQYF; CDR3nt: TGTGCCAGCAGCTCCAGCAGGGGCTACGAGCAGTACTTC
v_gene: TRBV19; j_gene: TRBJ1-5; d_gene: TRBD1; abundance: NA; CDR3aa: CASSPRSDRAQPQHF; CDR3nt: TGTGCCAGTAGCCCGAGGAGCGACAGGGCTCAGCCCCAGCATTTT
v_gene: TRBV6-2/TRBV6-3; j_gene: TRBJ2-7; d_gene: TRBD2; abundance: few; CDR3aa: CASSLWLAGNYEQYF; CDR3nt: TGTGCCAGCAGTTTGTGGCTAGCGGGGAACTACGAGCAGTACTTC
v_gene: TRBV3-1/TRBV3-2; j_gene: TRBJ2-5; d_gene: TRBD1; abundance: NA; CDR3aa: CASSPTGTGVETQYF; CDR3nt: TGTGCCAGCAGCCCGACCGGGACAGGGGTCGAGACCCAGTACTTC
v_gene: TRBV5-6; j_gene: TRBJ1-3; d_gene: NA; abundance: NA; CDR3aa: CASSPGVPLGNTIYF; CDR3nt: TGTGCCAGCAGCCCGGGGGTACCATTGGGAAACACCATATATTTT
v_gene: TRBV5-6; j_gene: TRBJ1-3; d_gene: TRBD1; abundance: NA; CDR3aa: CASSFSDRAYSGNTIYF; CDR3nt: TGTGCCAGCAGCTTCAGTGACAGGGCTTACTCTGGAAACACCATATATTTT
v_gene: TRBV19; j_gene: TRBJ1-4; d_gene: NA; abundance: NA; CDR3aa: CASSIQGSTEKLFF; CDR3nt: TGTGCCAGTAGTATTCAGGGAAGTACGGAAAAACTGTTTTTT